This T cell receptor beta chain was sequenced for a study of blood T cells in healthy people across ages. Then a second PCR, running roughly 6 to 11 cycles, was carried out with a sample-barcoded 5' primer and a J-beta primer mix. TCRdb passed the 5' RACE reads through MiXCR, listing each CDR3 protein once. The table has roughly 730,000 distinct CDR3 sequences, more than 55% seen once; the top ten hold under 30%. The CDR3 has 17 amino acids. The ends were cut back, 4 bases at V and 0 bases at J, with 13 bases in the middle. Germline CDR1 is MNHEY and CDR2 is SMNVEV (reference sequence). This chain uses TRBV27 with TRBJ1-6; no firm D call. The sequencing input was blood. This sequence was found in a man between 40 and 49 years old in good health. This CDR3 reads CASSWGDQSSYNSPLHF. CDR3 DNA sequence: TGTGCCAGCAGTTGGGGAGACCAAAGCTCCTATAATTCACCCCTCCACTTT.